Each of the 30 T cell receptor beta chains below was sequenced from the same sample in a study of metastatic and nonmetastatic thyroid tumors (dated by TCRdb to 2020 to 2022). Before undergoing thyroid surgery, none of the patients had been given any kind of treatment. The receptor library was made with PCR. The sequencer listed for this sample is Illumina HiSeq 4000. The public reads were quality trimmed at Q25 with fastp and then assembled into clones with MiXCR by TCRdb, keeping productive beta chains. Here the sample has under 50,000 clones; approximately 20% occur a single time. About an eighth of the sample goes to the ten largest clones. What was sequenced was tumor tissue. Receptors originate from a female donor with papillary thyroid cancer or a benign thyroid nodule (not recorded which). Some clones in this sample may be carry-over from other donors' samples.

This clone has a count of ten or more. This chain connects TRBV18 to TRBJ2-7, with no clear D. V was clipped by 3 bases and J by 0 bases, with 12 bases between them. The germline CDR1 and CDR2 sequences are KGHSH and LQKENI. The CDR3 spans 15 residues. CDR3 in DNA: TGTGCCAGCTCACCGGAAGTGGCCCCCTCCTACGAGCAGTACTTC. The encoded protein is CASSPEVAPSYEQYF. The variable domain in full, with the rest retrieved from reference TRBV18 and TRBJ2-7, is NAGVMQNPRHLVRRRGQEARLRCSPMKGHSHVYWYRQLPEEGLKFMVYLQKENIIDESGMPKERFSAEFPKEGPSILRIQQVVRGDSAAYFCASSPEVAPSYEQYFGPGTRLTVT.

This clone was seen at least ten times. The CDR3 bases are TGTGCCAGCAGCAAAATGACAGGGGACGAGCAGTACTTC. Protein sequence: CASSKMTGDEQYF. This chain connects TRBV4-2 to TRBJ2-7; 8 nucleotides align to TRBD1. The CDR3 is 13 amino acids. Germline trimming cut 5 bases from V and 5 bases from J; bases unmatched to any gene: 5. Germline V lookup: CDR1 LGHNA, CDR2 YNFKEQ.

This clone was seen at least ten times. The genes are TRBV7-8 and TRBJ2-3; the D is unclear. Germline-derived CDR1 and CDR2 are SGHVS and FQNEAQ. The CDR3 spans 16 residues. V lost 4 bases to trimming and J lost 0 bases, with 14 bases between them. CDR3 loop: CASSSWSLTSTDTQYF. CDR3 nucleotide sequence: TGTGCCAGCAGCTCGTGGTCCCTCACCAGCACAGATACGCAGTATTTT.

This clone has at least ten counts. The chain carries TRBV2 and TRBJ1-1; D is undetermined. The CDR3 is 13 residues long. Germline CDR1 is SNHLY and CDR2 is FYNNEI. V shed 6 bases and J shed 0 bases, with 8 bases lying between them. The CDR3 is CASREALNTEAFF. CDR3 bases: TGTGCCAGCAGAGAGGCTTTGAACACTGAAGCTTTCTTT.

Note on this clone: A much more abundant neighbour one base away suggests this may be a read error. CDR3 amino acids: CSTSGRGGGETQYF. The CDR3 bases are TGTTCCACCAGCGGCCGAGGGGGGGGCGAGACCCAGTACTTC. The V call is TRBV15, the J call TRBJ2-5, with D perhaps TRBD2 (7 bases). There are 14 residues in the CDR3. The germline gives CDR1 LNHNV, CDR2 YYDKDF (reference sequence).

On this clone itself: At one end the junction does not follow the germline gene, possibly because of a read error. The J gene is TRBJ2-7, the V gene TRBV20-1; 9 nucleotides align to TRBD1. CDR1 is DFQATT and CDR2 is SNEGSKA in the germline V gene (reference sequence). The CDR3 extends over 16 amino acids. The CDR3 region is CSARPPGTGSPYDQYF. In DNA, the CDR3 is TGCAGTGCTAGACCCCCCGGGACAGGGTCCCCCTACGATCAGTACTTC.

The chain couples TRBV6-1 to TRBJ1-1; D call uncertain. This CDR3 is 12 amino acids long. Germline V gives CDR1 MNHNS, CDR2 SASEGT. The ends were cut back, 7 bases at V and 11 bases at J, with 17 bases in the middle. The CDR3 reads CASIPDGLRAFF. CDR3 coding DNA: TGTGCCAGCATCCCAGACGGACTGCGGGCTTTCTTT.

There are a few counts of this clone. The junction does not match germline at one end; this may be a read error. The rearrangement joins TRBV6-1 to TRBJ1-2, with D perhaps matching TRBD1 (6 bases). The CDR3 has 14 amino acids. Germline CDR1 is MNHNS and CDR2 is SASEGT. CDR3 loop: CVSTTEGGEYGYTF. CDR3 in DNA: TGTGTCAGCACTACTGAAGGGGGGGAGTATGGCTACACCTTC.

This clone was counted ten times or more. This rearrangement joins TRBV20-1 to TRBJ2-5, with D perhaps assigned TRBD1 or TRBD2 (5 bases each). Germline-derived CDR1 and CDR2 are DFQATT and SNEGSKA (reference sequence). Trimming removed 6 bases at V and 7 bases at J, with 21 bases between. The CDR3 consists of 14 residues. Here the CDR3 reads CSAAGTMIGGTQYF. The CDR3, as DNA: TGCAGTGCCGCCGGGACGATGATTGGGGGGACCCAGTACTTC.

The chain combines TRBV20-1 with TRBJ2-7; 8 bases fit TRBD2. The V gene's germline CDR1 is DFQATT and CDR2 SNEGSKA (reference sequence). Trimming removed 3 bases from V and 7 bases from J; junction bases left unmatched: 11. The CDR3 length is 14 residues. CDR3 nucleotide sequence: TGCAGTGCTAGGGCCGGGAGGGCCAGTGGTGAGCAGTACTTC. It translates to CSARAGRASGEQYF.

About this clone: The junction and the germline gene differ at one end; a read error may be behind it. The chain joins TRBV18 to TRBJ1-4, with 9 bases that match TRBD1. Germline loops: CDR1 KGHSH, CDR2 LQKENI. This CDR3 comprises 12 residues. The CDR3 DNA follows: TGTGCCAGCTCAGCCCCGTCGGGACAGGGCATTTTT. Residues: CASSAPSGQGIF.

This clone was observed a handful of times. Other nucleotide sequences from this sample produce the same CDR3. This sequence joins TRBV6-5 and TRBJ1-3; D perhaps matches TRBD1 (5 bases). Germline V gene data show CDR1 as MNHEY and CDR2 as SVGAGI. The V and J ends lost 6 bases and 4 bases respectively, with 10 bases between them. The CDR3 runs 13 residues. The CDR3 region has the DNA TGTGCCAGCAGCTATCAGGGCGGAAACACCATATATTTT. Its protein product is CASSYQGGNTIYF.

The rearrangement joins TRBV12-3 or TRBV12-4 to TRBJ2-3; 7 nucleotides align to TRBD1. This CDR3 is built from 20 residues. V was clipped by 3 bases and J by 0 bases; unmatched bases: 18. The CDR3 protein is CASSLLGLVGQWSSTDTQYF. CDR3 in DNA: TGTGCCAGCAGTTTGTTGGGGCTAGTGGGACAGTGGTCAAGCACAGATACGCAGTATTTT.

This clone was seen once. The V and J genes are TRBV5-1 and TRBJ2-3; 8 bases map to TRBD2. CDR3 size: 16 residues. V gave up 0 bases and J gave up 3 bases; unmatched junction bases: 6. Germline loops: CDR1 SGHRS, CDR2 YFSETQ. In nucleotides, the CDR3 is TGCGCCAGCAGCTTGGCCAACGGCGGGGGGACAGATACGCAGTATTTT. Protein: CASSLANGGGTDTQYF.

In this sample, this clone turned up a few times. A much larger clone lies one base from this, so it may be a read error. The sample has other DNA sequences that encode this CDR3 too. This rearrangement joins TRBV24-1 to TRBJ2-1, with TRBD2 matching over 7 bases. The CDR3 has 16 residues. J was trimmed by 7 bases and V by 4 bases; bases with no gene match: 12. Germline V lookup: CDR1 KGHDR, CDR2 SFDVKD. CDR3 in DNA: TGTGCCACCAGTGACCCTGACACGGGGGGTTGGAATGAGCAGTTCTTC. Translated: CATSDPDTGGWNEQFF.

This clone has ten or more counts. The chain carries TRBV20-1 and TRBJ2-1; tentatively, D is TRBD1 (5 bases). Germline V gives CDR1 DFQATT, CDR2 SNEGSKA (reference sequence). The CDR3 consists of 14 residues. V was clipped by 0 bases and J by 7 bases, with 13 bases between them. CDR3 region: CSARDKTVGNEQFF. The CDR3 DNA reads as TGCAGTGCTAGAGATAAGACAGTAGGGAATGAGCAGTTCTTC.

This clone has a count of ten or more. The rearrangement links TRBV11-2 to TRBJ1-3, with TRBD1 matching over 8 bases. Unmatched junction bases numbered 8, after V lost 4 bases and J lost 0 bases. The CDR3 runs 17 residues. The germline CDR1 and CDR2 sequences are SGHAT and FQNNGV. For the CDR3, the DNA is TGTGCCAGCAGCTCGTGGACAGGGTCCGGCTCTGGAAACACCATATATTTT. It yields the protein CASSSWTGSGSGNTIYF.

In its sample, this clone was seen a few times. The genes are TRBV2 and TRBJ2-2; D remains unclear. The germline V gene encodes CDR1 SNHLY and CDR2 FYNNEI. The CDR3 length is 13 residues. V lost 7 bases to trimming and J lost 6 bases, with 12 bases between them. The CDR3 DNA is TGTGCCAGCATTTCGCAGTGTGCCGGGGAGCTGTTTTTT. Its translation: CASISQCAGELFF.

V is TRBV7-8 and J is TRBJ2-1; D may be TRBD2 (6 bases). The V gene's germline CDR1 is SGHVS and CDR2 FQNEAQ. The V end was cut by 7 bases, the J end by 9 bases, with 19 bases between. This CDR3 region has 14 residues. In nucleotides, the CDR3 is TGTGCCAGCATCGCCCGCCGACTAGAGAGTGAGCAGTTCTTC. This encodes CASIARRLESEQFF.

This clone was seen a few times. The chain is built from TRBV6-1 and TRBJ2-7; 7 bases are shared with TRBD2. Unmatched junction bases numbered 12, after V lost 6 bases and J lost 7 bases. This CDR3 has 14 residues. Per the germline V gene, CDR1 is MNHNS and CDR2 is SASEGT. The CDR3 protein is CASSRVVLAWEQYF. CDR3 in DNA: TGTGCCAGCAGCCGGGTAGTACTAGCGTGGGAGCAGTACTTC.

This clone was detected many times. The V gene is TRBV6-1, the J gene TRBJ2-7; D gene unclear. Trimming cost V 5 bases and J 4 bases, with 9 bases left between them. The CDR3 runs to 12 residues. Germline V lookup: CDR1 MNHNS, CDR2 SASEGT. CDR3 nucleotides: TGTGCCAGCAGTCCTACAAGTTACGAGCAGTACTTC. Its translation is CASSPTSYEQYF.

Ten or more counts support this clone. Germline and junction disagree at one end, which may indicate a read error. This specimen includes other DNA sequences encoding the same CDR3. The gene calls are TRBV7-2 and TRBJ2-2; D is ambiguous. The CDR3 consists of 15 residues. The germline V gene has CDR1 SGHTA and CDR2 FQGNSA. CDR3: CASSLLPANTGELFF. As DNA, the CDR3 is TGTGCTAGCAGCTTATTACCTGCGAACACCGGGGAGCTGTTTTTT.

This clone was observed many times. The rearrangement joins TRBV20-1 to TRBJ2-7; 10 bases agree with TRBD2. The CDR3 length is 14 residues. The germline V gene has CDR1 DFQATT and CDR2 SNEGSKA (reference sequence). J lost 3 bases, V lost 6 bases, and 8 bases had no gene match. CDR3 loop: CSAQLAGRFYEQYF. The CDR3 DNA follows: TGCAGTGCCCAACTAGCGGGGAGGTTCTACGAGCAGTACTTC.

This clone came up many times. V is TRBV13 and J is TRBJ2-7; 10 bases align to TRBD1. The J segment lost 7 bases and the V segment lost 6 bases, leaving 12 bases of the junction unmatched. CDR1 is PRHDT, CDR2 FYEKMQ, per germline (reference sequence). The CDR3 runs to 15 residues. CDR3: CASSPMGQGRSEQYF. The CDR3 DNA follows: TGTGCCAGCAGTCCCATGGGACAGGGGAGGTCGGAGCAGTACTTC.

This clone was counted only a few times. The chain is built from TRBV13 and TRBJ2-1, with 11 bases identical to TRBD2. This CDR3 region has 18 residues. In germline, CDR1 is PRHDT, CDR2 FYEKMQ (reference sequence). V was clipped by 5 bases and J by 0 bases; unmatched bases: 9. The CDR3 spells CASSLTSGAPSSYNEQFF. The CDR3 coding sequence is TGTGCCAGCAGCCTGACTAGCGGGGCTCCCAGCTCCTACAATGAGCAGTTCTTC.

This clone was found many times. The genes are TRBV20-1 and TRBJ2-7; 8 bases match TRBD1. Per the germline V gene, CDR1 is DFQATT and CDR2 is SNEGSKA (reference sequence). V lost 5 bases, J lost 7 bases, and 7 bases stayed unmatched. This CDR3 is 12 amino acids long. Here the CDR3 reads CSASTGDKEQYF. In DNA form, the CDR3 reads TGCAGTGCTTCGACAGGGGATAAGGAGCAGTACTTC.

The chain has TRBV5-1 and TRBJ2-2; 10 nucleotides align to TRBD2. CDR1 and CDR2 from the germline V gene are SGHRS and YFSETQ. The CDR3 has 16 residues. V shed 2 bases and J 3 bases; nucleotides not matched to a gene: 4. The CDR3 DNA follows: TGCGCCAGCAGCTTAAGCGGGAGGGCCGACACCGGGGAGCTGTTTTTT. It encodes CASSLSGRADTGELFF.

The J gene is TRBJ2-7, the V gene TRBV6-2 or TRBV6-3; 7 positions match TRBD2. Trimming cost V 7 bases and J 7 bases; bases outside gene matches: 16. The CDR3 sequence is 15 residues long. Germline V gene lookup returns CDR1 MNHEY and CDR2 SVGEGT. CDR3 region: CASTSRASGPREQYF. The CDR3 nucleotides are TGTGCCAGCACCTCCCGGGCTAGCGGCCCTCGTGAGCAGTACTTC.

This clone was found many times. J is TRBJ2-7 and V is TRBV20-1; D is undetermined. Trimming took 0 bases from V and 1 from J, leaving 10 bases between them. The CDR3 length is 14 residues. Germline-derived CDR1 and CDR2 are DFQATT and SNEGSKA (reference sequence). CDR3 nucleotides: TGCAGTGCTAGAGATTCCCTGATGTCCTACGAGCAGTACTTC. As protein: CSARDSLMSYEQYF.

V is TRBV11-2 and J is TRBJ1-2; D may be TRBD1 (6 bases). This CDR3 comprises 16 residues. Germline CDR1 and CDR2: SGHAT and FQNNGV. The V end was cut by 5 bases, the J end by 3 bases, with 19 bases between. CDR3 DNA sequence: TGTGCCAGCAGCCCCAGAGGGGGGGCCGCATACTATGGCTACACCTTC. It codes for CASSPRGGAAYYGYTF.